This T cell receptor beta chain was sequenced for a study of blood T cells in healthy people across ages. Study background: Per every two T cells, about one barcoded beta molecule was captured by template switching. Findings and caveats of the study: TCR beta diversity, measured per million T cells, fell in a roughly linear way with age. Not knowing donor CMV status may have confounded expanded clonotype changes.

Then a second PCR, running about 6 to 12 cycles, was carried out with a sample-barcoded 5' primer and a J-beta primer mix. Sequencing of every sample gave 2.5 million or more CDR3-containing paired-end reads. TCRdb passed the 5' RACE reads through MiXCR, listing each CDR3 protein once. The repertoire has about 280,000 distinct CDR3 sequences, roughly 26% of them found once; the top ten carry over 25%. Per germline, CDR1 ENHRY and CDR2 SYGVKD. The CDR3 loop spans 13 amino acids. About this clonotype itself: The target antigen is unknown.

The TCR comes from a woman aged 65 to 85 in good health. The sequencing input was blood. This sequence joins TRBV10-3 and TRBJ2-1; D is unclear. The DNA matches TRBJ2-5 better at its end, which makes the J call doubtful. CDR3 sequence (DNA): TGTGCCATCAGAAGGGCGATCCAAGAGACCCAGTACTTC. Translation gives CAIRRAIQETQYF.